The following is a T cell receptor (beta chain) sequence with its context. As yet, its antigen is unknown. This sample also contains other DNA sequences that code for the same CDR3. CD45RO-negative, CCR7-selected cells formed the naive CD8 fraction, which excluded terminally differentiated effector memory CD45RA+ cells. The data were produced by immunoSEQ multiplex PCR, yet TCRdb's version contains in-frame clones alone and is incomplete. The sample contains some 2 million clones, about 95% of which appear only once. This record comes from a study of shared clonotypes between healthy human individuals. The wider study: Researchers assigned three CD4 naive, three CD4 memory, two CD8 naive and one CD8 memory plate to each donor. Study observations and caveats: Represented diversity (both genetic and exposure-history) was limited by the small number of donors. Relative to their counterparts shared across all four donors, non-shared clonotypes exhibited diminished generation probabilities. Naive subsets usually exceeded memory subsets in estimated richness.

From germline, CDR1 is PRHDT and CDR2 FYEKMQ (reference sequence). With 3 bases removed from V and 0 bases from J, the gap between germline ends came to 10 bases. CDR3 length equals 15 residues. This TCR came from a man aged 18 to 29 in good health. The rearrangement uses TRBV13 and TRBJ2-3; D is ambiguous. The sequencing input was naive CD8+ T cells sorted from blood. Here the CDR3 reads CASSFRAASTDTQYF. In DNA, the CDR3 is TGTGCCAGCAGCTTTCGGGCGGCTAGCACAGATACGCAGTATTTT.